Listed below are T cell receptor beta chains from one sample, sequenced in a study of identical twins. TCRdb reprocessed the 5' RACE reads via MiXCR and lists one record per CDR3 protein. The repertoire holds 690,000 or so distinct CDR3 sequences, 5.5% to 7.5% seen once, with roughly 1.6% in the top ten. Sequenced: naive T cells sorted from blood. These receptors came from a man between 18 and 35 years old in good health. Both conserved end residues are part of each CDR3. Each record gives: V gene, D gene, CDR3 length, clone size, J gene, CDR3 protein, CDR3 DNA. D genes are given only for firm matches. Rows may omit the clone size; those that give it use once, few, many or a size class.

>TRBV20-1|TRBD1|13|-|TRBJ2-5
CSPGQVTSETQYF
TGCAGCCCGGGACAGGTGACCTCGGAGACCCAGTACTTC
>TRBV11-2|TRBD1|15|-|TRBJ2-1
CASSLITGAKNEQFF
TGTGCCAGCAGCTTGATAACAGGGGCAAAGAATGAGCAGTTCTTC
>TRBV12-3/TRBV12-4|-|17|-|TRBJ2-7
CASRKGGGGGAGREQYF
TGTGCCAGCAGAAAAGGGGGAGGCGGGGGCGCTGGACGCGAGCAGTACTTC
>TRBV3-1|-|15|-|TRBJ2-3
CASSQDAPPGDTQYF
TGTGCCAGCAGCCAAGATGCTCCCCCTGGGGATACGCAGTATTTT
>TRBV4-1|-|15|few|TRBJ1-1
CASSLRPPMNTEAFF
TGCGCCAGCAGCCTGAGGCCCCCCATGAACACTGAAGCTTTCTTT
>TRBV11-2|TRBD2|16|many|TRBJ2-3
CASSLQLAGEADTQYF
TGTGCCAGCAGCTTGCAGCTAGCGGGAGAGGCAGATACGCAGTATTTT
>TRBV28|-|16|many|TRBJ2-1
CASRGLDTLVYNEQFF
TGTGCCAGCAGGGGACTGGACACCCTCGTGTACAATGAGCAGTTCTTC
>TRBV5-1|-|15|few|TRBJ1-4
CASSLESGVGEKLFF
TGCGCCAGCAGCTTGGAATCCGGGGTGGGTGAAAAACTGTTTTTT
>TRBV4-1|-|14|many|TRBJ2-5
CASNNRDLQEPQYF
TGCGCCAGCAACAACCGGGACTTACAAGAGCCCCAGTACTTC
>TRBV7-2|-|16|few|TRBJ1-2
CASSLSSRTRSYGYTF
TGTGCCAGCAGCTTGTCGAGTCGGACGAGGAGCTATGGCTACACCTTC
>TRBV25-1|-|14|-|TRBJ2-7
CASGGVGGSSEQYF
TGTGCCAGCGGAGGGGTTGGGGGGTCCAGCGAGCAGTACTTC
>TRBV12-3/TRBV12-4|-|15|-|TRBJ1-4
CASRSSTRLGEKLFF
TGTGCCAGCAGGTCCTCGACACGGCTGGGGGAAAAACTGTTTTTT
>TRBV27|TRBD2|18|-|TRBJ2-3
CASSSTGGAGGPADTQYF
TGTGCCAGCAGTTCTACAGGGGGAGCGGGAGGGCCGGCAGATACGCAGTATTTT
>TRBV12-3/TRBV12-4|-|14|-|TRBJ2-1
CASSRRLPDNEQFF
TGTGCCAGCAGTCGGAGATTGCCCGATAATGAGCAGTTCTTC
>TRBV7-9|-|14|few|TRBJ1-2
CASSLALAEYGYTF
TGTGCCAGCAGCTTAGCGTTGGCAGAATATGGCTACACCTTC
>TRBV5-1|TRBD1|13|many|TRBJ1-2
CASSLRTGDGYTF
TGCGCCAGCAGCTTGAGGACAGGGGATGGCTACACCTTC
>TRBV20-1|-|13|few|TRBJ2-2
CSARDQITGELFF
TGCAGTGCTAGAGATCAGATAACCGGGGAGCTGTTTTTT
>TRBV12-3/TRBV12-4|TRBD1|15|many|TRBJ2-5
CASIKSDRRQETQYF
TGTGCCAGCATAAAATCGGACAGGCGTCAAGAGACCCAGTACTTC
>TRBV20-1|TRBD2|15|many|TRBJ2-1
CSAPDLAGGVGEQFF
TGCAGTGCCCCCGACTTGGCGGGAGGAGTTGGTGAGCAGTTCTTC
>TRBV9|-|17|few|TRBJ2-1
CASSVEEGTNIYNEQFF
TGTGCCAGCAGCGTAGAGGAGGGAACTAATATCTACAATGAGCAGTTCTTC
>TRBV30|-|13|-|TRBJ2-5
CAWMGEYQETQYF
TGTGCCTGGATGGGGGAATACCAAGAGACCCAGTACTTC
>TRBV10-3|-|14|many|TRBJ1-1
CAISDMALNTEAFF
TGTGCCATCAGTGACATGGCCCTGAACACTGAAGCTTTCTTT
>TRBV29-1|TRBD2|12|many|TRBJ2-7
CSVGGRGYEQYF
TGCAGCGTTGGCGGGAGAGGGTACGAGCAGTACTTC
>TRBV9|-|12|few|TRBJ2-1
CASSVGMTEQFF
TGTGCCAGCAGCGTAGGAATGACCGAGCAGTTCTTC
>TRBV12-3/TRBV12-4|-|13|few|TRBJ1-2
CASISTADYGYTF
TGTGCCAGCATCTCAACGGCCGACTATGGCTACACCTTC
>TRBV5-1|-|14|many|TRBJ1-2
CASSSRDTNYGYTF
TGCGCCAGCAGCTCGCGGGACACCAACTATGGCTACACCTTC
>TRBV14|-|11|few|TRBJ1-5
CASAGTQPQHF
TGTGCCAGCGCAGGGACTCAGCCCCAGCATTTT
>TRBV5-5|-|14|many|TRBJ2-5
CASSLEGNQETQYF
TGTGCCAGCAGCTTGGAGGGGAACCAAGAGACCCAGTACTTC
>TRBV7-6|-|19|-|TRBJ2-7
CASSLVGVGGIAMYDEQYF
TGTGCCAGCAGCTTAGTTGGCGTCGGTGGTATAGCGATGTACGACGAGCAGTACTTC
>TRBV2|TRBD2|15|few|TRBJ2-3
CASSAGTSPLHTQYF
TGTGCCAGCAGCGCCGGGACTAGCCCCCTCCATACGCAGTATTTT
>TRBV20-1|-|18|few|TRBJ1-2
CSARDRAGVGAANYGYTF
TGCAGTGCTAGAGATCGTGCAGGGGTTGGGGCCGCAAACTATGGCTACACCTTC
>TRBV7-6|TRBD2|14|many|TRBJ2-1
CASSFLAEANEQFF
TGTGCCAGCAGCTTCCTAGCGGAAGCCAATGAGCAGTTCTTC
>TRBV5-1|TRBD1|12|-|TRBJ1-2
CASSLDYRGYTF
TGCGCCAGCAGCTTGGATTACAGGGGATACACCTTC
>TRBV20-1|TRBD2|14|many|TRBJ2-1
CSATPSGRNNEQFF
TGCAGTGCTACTCCTAGCGGGAGAAACAATGAGCAGTTCTTC
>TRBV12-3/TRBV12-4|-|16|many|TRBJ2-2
CASSFSSSENTGELFF
TGTGCCAGCAGTTTCTCTTCTAGCGAGAACACCGGGGAGCTGTTTTTT
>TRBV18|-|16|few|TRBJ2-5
CASSPLVLVSEETQYF
TGTGCCAGCTCACCACTAGTTTTGGTGTCGGAAGAGACCCAGTACTTC
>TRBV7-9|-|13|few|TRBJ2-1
CASSLGVRDVGFF
TGTGCCAGCAGCTTAGGGGTTCGGGATGTGGGGTTCTTC
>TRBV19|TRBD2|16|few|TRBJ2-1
CASSMTSGSSYNEQFF
TGTGCCAGTAGTATGACTAGCGGGAGTTCCTACAATGAGCAGTTCTTC
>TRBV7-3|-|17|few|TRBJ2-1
CASSLGLGPTLNNEQFF
TGTGCCAGCAGCTTAGGATTAGGTCCTACCCTAAACAATGAGCAGTTCTTC
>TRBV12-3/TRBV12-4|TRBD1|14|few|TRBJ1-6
CASSLTGDNSPLHF
TGTGCCAGCAGTTTGACAGGGGATAATTCACCCCTCCACTTT
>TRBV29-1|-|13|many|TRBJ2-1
CSVENRYSGEQFF
TGCAGCGTTGAGAACAGGTATTCAGGTGAGCAGTTCTTC